The 27 T cell receptor beta chains presented below share a single source sample, sequenced in a study of T cell repertoires in cytomegalovirus infection. TCRdb reprocessed the reads with MiXCR, giving one entry per CDR3 protein. Among 150,000 to 200,000 distinct CDR3 sequences listed, roughly 19% were seen once. The sequenced sample was PBMCs. All receptors derive from a human donor in good health (CMV status not recorded). Some clones in this sample may be carry-over from other donors' samples.

The V call is TRBV4-1, the J call TRBJ2-1; 10 nucleotides line up with TRBD2. Germline assignment: CDR1 MGHRA and CDR2 YSYEKL. CDR3 length equals 17 residues. V gave up 0 bases and J gave up 7 bases; unmatched junction bases: 9. The DNA of the CDR3 is TGCGCCAGCAGCCAAGACCGGGTACTAGCGGGACTAAATGAGCAGTTCTTC. Translated, it gives CASSQDRVLAGLNEQFF.

This clonotype was found a few times. This sequence joins TRBV27 and TRBJ1-6; D remains ambiguous. V was cut by 1 base and J by 10 bases, with 17 bases left in between. Germline CDR1 and CDR2: MNHEY and SMNVEV (reference sequence). This CDR3 spans 16 amino acids. CDR3: CASSLLSRGPGSPLHF. The CDR3 DNA is TGTGCCAGCAGTTTATTGAGTCGGGGTCCGGGCTCACCCCTCCACTTT.

This clonotype has more than one count but fewer than ten. CDR3 protein: CACPERQENTGELFF. CDR3 in DNA: TGTGCCTGCCCTGAGAGACAGGAGAACACCGGGGAGCTGTTTTTT. The chain employs TRBV30 and TRBJ2-2; D is possibly TRBD1 (6 bases). CDR3 length equals 15 residues. CDR1 and CDR2 (germline): GTSNPN, SVGIG (reference sequence). V lost 6 bases and J 1 base, leaving 15 bases between the germline ends.

The J gene is TRBJ1-2, the V gene TRBV29-1; the D gene is possibly TRBD1 (6 bases). CDR1 and CDR2 (germline): SQVTM, ANQGSEA. The V end was cut by 6 bases, the J end by 4 bases, with 12 bases between. The CDR3 runs 12 residues. CDR3 nucleotide sequence: TGCAGCGTAAAACAGGGAGTCTATGGCTACACCTTC. Its translation is CSVKQGVYGYTF.

This clonotype has a count of ten or more. V gene TRBV2 combines with J gene TRBJ1-5; the D is unclear. The V end lost 1 base, the J end lost 3 bases, and 7 bases lay between the germline ends. The CDR3 runs 14 residues. Germline-derived CDR1 and CDR2 are SNHLY and FYNNEI. CDR3 residues: CASSEGALNQPQHF. The DNA of the CDR3 is TGTGCCAGCAGTGAAGGAGCTCTCAATCAGCCCCAGCATTTT.

This clonotype was counted many times. The chain has TRBV7-2 and TRBJ1-1; TRBD1 is a possible D gene (5 bases). The germline V gene encodes CDR1 SGHTA and CDR2 FQGNSA. Trimming left V 4 bases short and J 5 bases short, with 11 bases between. The CDR3 length is 13 residues. This chain's CDR3 is CASSSGWGTEAFF. CDR3 bases: TGTGCCAGCAGCTCAGGGTGGGGAACTGAAGCTTTCTTT.

This clonotype has a count of ten or more. This sequence joins TRBV7-3 and TRBJ2-1; D is undetermined. Germline CDR1 SGHTA, CDR2 FQGTGA. This CDR3 has 16 amino acids. With 6 bases removed from V and 7 bases from J, the gap between germline ends came to 22 bases. The CDR3 DNA is TGTGCCAGCAGTAAAAGCGAGACAAGGTCGCGGAATGAGCAGTTCTTC. Encoded protein: CASSKSETRSRNEQFF. Together with reference TRBV7-3 and TRBJ2-1, the CDR3 gives the full variable domain: GAGVSQTPSNKVTEKGKYVELRCDPISGHTALYWYRQSLGQGPEFLIYFQGTGAADDSGLPNDRFFAVRPEGSVSTLKIQRTERGDSAVYLCASSKSETRSRNEQFFGPGTRLTVL.

The chain links TRBV30 to TRBJ2-4; 8 bases map to TRBD1. Germline assignment: CDR1 GTSNPN and CDR2 SVGIG (reference sequence). Unmatched junction bases numbered 13, after V lost 2 bases and J lost 4 bases. The CDR3 loop spans 17 amino acids. This CDR3 reads CAWSPLVRGQGKNIQYF. CDR3 nucleotide sequence: TGTGCCTGGAGTCCACTCGTCAGGGGGCAAGGAAAAAACATTCAGTACTTC.

V and J are TRBV5-1 and TRBJ1-6; D is ambiguous. The CDR3 runs to 12 residues. V was cut by 4 bases and J by 12 bases, with 11 bases left in between. CDR1 is SGHRS and CDR2 is YFSETQ in the germline V gene. CDR3 bases: TGCGCCAGCAGCCCGGCCCGGGAACCCCTCCACTTT. Amino acids: CASSPAREPLHF.

A remark on this clonotype: This may be a read error: a much more frequent sequence differs by one nucleotide. This chain links TRBV11-2 with TRBJ1-2; no reliable D call. The CDR3 has 14 amino acids. V was shortened by 4 bases and J by 6 bases, with 15 bases between the two germline ends. CDR1 and CDR2 from the germline V gene are SGHAT and FQNNGV. The CDR3 region is CASSSRRGVDGYTF. CDR3 DNA: TGTGCCAGCAGCTCCCGACGGGGTGTAGATGGCTACACCTTC.

This clonotype was counted between two and nine times. The gene calls are TRBV6-2 or TRBV6-3 and TRBJ2-3; TRBD2 aligns across 12 bases. Germline values: CDR1 MNHEY, CDR2 SVGEGT. V gave up 4 bases and J gave up 2 bases; unmatched junction bases: 1. The CDR3 is 15 amino acids. This chain's CDR3 is CASSSSGRDTDTQYF. The CDR3 DNA reads as TGTGCCAGCAGTTCTAGCGGGAGGGACACAGATACGCAGTATTTT.

This clonotype was found many times. The V call is TRBV14, the J call TRBJ2-5; the match to TRBD2 covers 11 bases. Germline V gene sequence: CDR1 SGHDN, CDR2 FVKESK. The CDR3 length is 22 residues. V shed 0 bases, J shed 13 bases, and the junction held 31 bases outside the gene matches. The CDR3 is CASSQEEIGTSGPFHDLGAPYF. Here the CDR3 DNA reads TGTGCCAGCAGCCAAGAGGAAATCGGGACTAGCGGCCCGTTTCACGATCTAGGAGCCCCGTACTTC.

This chain links TRBV11-2 with TRBJ1-2; D is unresolved. Germline V lookup: CDR1 SGHAT, CDR2 FQNNGV. The length of the CDR3 is 14 residues. The ends were cut back, 0 bases at V and 2 bases at J, with 7 bases in the middle. DNA for the CDR3: TGTGCCAGCAGCTTAGATCTTAACAACTATGGCTACACCTTC. It encodes CASSLDLNNYGYTF.

This sequence joins TRBV6-6 and TRBJ2-2; possibly TRBD1 for D (5 bases). Per germline, CDR1 MNHNY and CDR2 SVGAGI (reference sequence). The CDR3 extends over 17 amino acids. V lost 5 bases and J 0 bases, leaving 16 bases between the germline ends. CDR3 sequence (DNA): TGTGCCAGCAGTAGGAAACGAGACAGAACGAACACCGGGGAGCTGTTTTTT. Encoded protein: CASSRKRDRTNTGELFF.

This clonotype appeared many times. J is TRBJ2-7 and V is TRBV7-9, with D perhaps matching TRBD2 (6 bases). CDR1 and CDR2 from the germline V gene are SEHNR and FQNEAQ (reference sequence). V shed 1 base and J shed 6 bases, with 7 bases lying between them. The length of the CDR3 is 12 residues. The CDR3 nucleotides are TGTGCCAGCAGCTTAGAAGCGGGCGAGCAGTACTTC. The encoded protein is CASSLEAGEQYF.

This chain links TRBV5-6 with TRBJ1-1, with 8 nucleotides matching TRBD1. CDR1 and CDR2 (germline): SGHDT, YYEEEE. The CDR3 has 18 residues. The trim removed 4 bases at V and 1 base at J, leaving 15 bases unmatched. CDR3 loop: CASSMATTPGTGNTEAFF. CDR3 DNA sequence: TGTGCCAGCAGCATGGCCACAACCCCCGGGACAGGGAACACTGAAGCTTTCTTT.

This clonotype was seen a few times. The chain combines TRBV19 with TRBJ1-5, with TRBD1 identical over 9 bases. The CDR3 is 13 amino acids. Losses at the gene ends were 8 bases for V and 7 bases for J; bases not matched to a gene: 6. CDR1 and CDR2 (germline): LNHDA, SQIVND (reference sequence). The CDR3, as DNA: TGTGCCAGTCGGACAGGGGAATACCAGCCCCAGCATTTT. This gives the protein CASRTGEYQPQHF. Filled out from reference TRBV19 and TRBJ1-5, the complete variable domain reads DGGITQSPKYLFRKEGQNVTLSCEQNLNHDAMYWYRQDPGQGLRLIYYSQIVNDFQKGDIAEGYSVSREKKESFPLTVTSAQKNPTAFYLCASRTGEYQPQHFGDGTRLSIL.

This clonotype was recorded a few times. The chain is built from TRBV29-1 and TRBJ1-3; 10 positions agree with TRBD1. This CDR3 is 15 amino acids long. V shed 7 bases, J shed 0 bases, and the junction held 6 bases outside the gene matches. The germline V gene encodes CDR1 SQVTM and CDR2 ANQGSEA. Here the CDR3 reads CSAGGTGASGNTIYF. CDR3 nucleotide sequence: TGCAGCGCTGGGGGGACAGGGGCCTCTGGAAACACCATATATTTT.

The chain uses TRBV5-4 and TRBJ2-3, with D perhaps being TRBD1 or TRBD2 (5 bases each). This CDR3 region has 14 residues. CDR1 SGHNT and CDR2 YYREEE come from the germline V gene (reference sequence). Trimming removed 3 bases at V and 8 bases at J, with 16 bases between. The CDR3 spells CASSSGTSLGTQYF. The CDR3 DNA is TGTGCCAGCAGCTCTGGGACCTCCCTGGGTACGCAGTATTTT.

The chain links TRBV27 to TRBJ2-1, with 9 bases aligning to TRBD1. The J segment lost 4 bases and the V segment lost 6 bases, leaving 4 bases of the junction unmatched. The CDR3 has 14 residues. Germline V gene sequence: CDR1 MNHEY, CDR2 SMNVEV (reference sequence). CDR3 DNA sequence: TGTGCCAGCAGGCGGGACAGGGATTACAATGAGCAGTTCTTC. Protein: CASRRDRDYNEQFF.

In its sample, this clonotype was seen many times. The chain links TRBV7-2 to TRBJ2-2; 14 bases line up with TRBD2. V dropped 7 bases and J dropped 6; count of bases not matched to a gene: 4. Germline CDR1 and CDR2: SGHTA and FQGNSA. This CDR3 is built from 15 residues. CDR3 residues: CASTPGLAGAGELFF. CDR3 in DNA: TGTGCCAGCACCCCGGGACTAGCGGGAGCCGGGGAGCTGTTTTTT. Based on the CDR3 plus reference TRBV7-2 and TRBJ2-2, the full variable domain is GAGVSQSPSNKVTEKGKDVELRCDPISGHTALYWYRQSLGQGLEFLIYFQGNSAPDKSGLPSDRFSAERTGGSVSTLTIQRTQQEDSAVYLCASTPGLAGAGELFFGEGSRLTVL.

The chain combines TRBV11-3 with TRBJ2-3, with D perhaps given as TRBD1 or TRBD2 (5 bases each). Germline V gene data show CDR1 as SGHNT and CDR2 as YENEEA. Deletions cut 0 bases from V and 5 bases from J, with 18 bases between. The CDR3 loop spans 17 amino acids. CDR3 sequence: CASSLDILGRAGDTQYF. CDR3 sequence (DNA): TGTGCCAGCAGCTTAGATATCCTTGGCAGGGCGGGAGATACGCAGTATTTT.

The V and J genes are TRBV28 and TRBJ2-5, with TRBD2 matching 7 bases. Trimming cost V 2 bases and J 2 bases; bases outside gene matches: 14. CDR1 is MDHEN, CDR2 SYDVKM, per germline. The CDR3 contains 18 residues. CDR3 loop: CASSLLTSVWRGQETQYF. CDR3 nucleotide sequence: TGTGCCAGCAGTTTACTTACTAGCGTCTGGAGAGGGCAAGAGACCCAGTACTTC.

This clonotype was seen a few times. CDR3 DNA sequence: TGTGCCAGCAGCTTAAGACTAGCGGTGGACTACGAGCAGTACTTC. Translation gives CASSLRLAVDYEQYF. This chain links TRBV11-2 with TRBJ2-7, with TRBD2 matching over 9 bases. The V segment lost 2 bases and the J segment 3 bases; nucleotides outside the gene matches: 5. Germline CDR1 is SGHAT and CDR2 is FQNNGV. The CDR3 length is 15 residues.

The V gene is TRBV28, the J gene TRBJ1-6, with a tentative D call TRBD1 (5 bases). Germline CDR1 is MDHEN and CDR2 is SYDVKM. The CDR3 has 14 amino acids. V was pared by 6 bases and J by 4 bases, with 10 bases between. CDR3 residues: CASSPSGYNSPLHF. The CDR3 DNA follows: TGTGCCAGCAGCCCCTCAGGGTATAATTCACCCCTCCACTTT.

This chain connects TRBV4-2 to TRBJ2-5, with TRBD2 matching over 8 bases. The CDR3 totals 17 residues. V gave up 4 bases and J gave up 2 bases; unmatched junction bases: 12. In germline, CDR1 is LGHNA, CDR2 YNFKEQ. The CDR3 protein is CASSRPGGALAQETQYF. CDR3 bases: TGTGCCAGCAGCCGACCGGGGGGGGCTCTAGCTCAAGAGACCCAGTACTTC.

The genes are TRBV6-4 and TRBJ2-3; 8 nucleotides match TRBD2. The CDR3 spans 20 residues. The V gene's germline CDR1 is MRHNA and CDR2 SNTAGT. V lost 0 bases, J lost 2 bases, and 16 bases stayed unmatched. CDR3 sequence: CASSDSMTLPGGASTDTQYF. As DNA, the CDR3 is TGTGCCAGCAGTGACTCGATGACGTTACCCGGGGGGGCCTCCACAGATACGCAGTATTTT.